The next 2 T cell receptor beta chains were all read from a single sample in a study of early T cells in non-severe SARS-CoV-2 infection. TCRdb recomputed calls from the 5' RACE reads with MiXCR, one row per CDR3 protein. This sample has 60,000 to 70,000 distinct CDR3 sequences, with about 6% found just once. The sample here was whole blood, taken at baseline. Every receptor here comes from an adult who was a healthcare worker with PCR-confirmed SARS-CoV-2 infection or an uninfected control (not recorded which).

In this sample, this clonotype turned up many times. CDR3 bases: TGTGCCAGCAGCTTAAGTACCTCTGGGGCCAACGTCCTGACTTTC. Translating it yields CASSLSTSGANVLTF. The chain recombines TRBV7-3 with TRBJ2-6; D uncertain. This CDR3 region has 15 residues. Germline V gene sequence: CDR1 SGHTA, CDR2 FQGTGA. The V end was cut by 1 base, the J end by 0 bases, with 4 bases between.

The chain joins TRBV6-1 to TRBJ1-2, with 8 bases that match TRBD1. Germline V gives CDR1 MNHNS, CDR2 SASEGT. V lost 1 base, J lost 7 bases, and 8 bases stayed unmatched. CDR3 length: 15 residues. This CDR3 reads CASSEVWQGAVGYTF. In DNA form, the CDR3 reads TGTGCCAGCAGTGAAGTATGGCAGGGGGCAGTTGGCTACACCTTC.